This TCR beta chain appears in the sequencing data of a study of tumor-infiltrating lymphocytes in primary liver carcinoma. Whole-study context: Sequenced samples came back with roughly 3.5 to 7.5 million productive TCRbeta reads, and the counts looked alike across tissue types.

TCR beta cDNA came from around 0.5 ug total RNA, primed with a constant-region primer. Construction of TCR beta libraries relied on three successive nested multiplex PCR rounds employing slightly modified ARM-PCR. The opening two PCR rounds, nine to eleven cycles each, paired TRBV1-TRBV30 forward primers with a C-beta reverse primer. TCRdb ran MiXCR on the multiplex PCR reads and lists one entry per CDR3 protein. The data hold around 330,000 distinct CDR3 sequences, with approximately 65% observed a single time. The V end lost 4 bases, the J end lost 6 bases, and 37 bases lay between the germline ends. The CDR3 runs 22 residues. Looked up from germline, CDR1 is MNHEY and CDR2 is SVGEGT. RNA isolated from unsorted whole blood supplied the blood RNA, with germline DNA also extracted.

The sequenced sample was peripheral blood. This TCR derives from a man aged 40-50 years with primary liver carcinoma and hepatitis B virus infection. This sequence joins TRBV6-2 or TRBV6-3 and TRBJ2-1, with D perhaps TRBD2 (5 bases). Here the CDR3 reads CASSFLIEAWVLARERVNEQFF. The CDR3 coding sequence is TGTGCCAGCAGTTTCCTGATTGAGGCATGGGTTCTAGCAAGAGAAAGGGTCAATGAGCAGTTCTTC.